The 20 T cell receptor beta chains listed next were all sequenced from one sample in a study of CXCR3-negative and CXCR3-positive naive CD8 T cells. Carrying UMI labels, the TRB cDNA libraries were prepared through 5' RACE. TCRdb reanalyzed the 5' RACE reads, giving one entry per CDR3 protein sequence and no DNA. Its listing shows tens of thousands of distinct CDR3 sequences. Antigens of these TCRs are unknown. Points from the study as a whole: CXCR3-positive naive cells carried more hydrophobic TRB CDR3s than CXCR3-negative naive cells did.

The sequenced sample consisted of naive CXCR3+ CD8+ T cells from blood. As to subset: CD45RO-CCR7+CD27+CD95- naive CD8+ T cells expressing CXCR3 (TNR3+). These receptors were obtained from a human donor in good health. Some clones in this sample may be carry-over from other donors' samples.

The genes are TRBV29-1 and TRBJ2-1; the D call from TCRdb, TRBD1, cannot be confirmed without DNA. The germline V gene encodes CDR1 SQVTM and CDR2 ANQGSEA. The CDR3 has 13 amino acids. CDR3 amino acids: CSVGQGASYEQFF.

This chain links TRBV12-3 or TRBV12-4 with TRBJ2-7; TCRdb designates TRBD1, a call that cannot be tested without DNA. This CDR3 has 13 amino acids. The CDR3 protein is CASNPRGVGEQYF.

The chain's CDR3 is CASSSEAGESSYEQYF. The rearrangement links TRBV7-9 to TRBJ2-7; absent DNA, TCRdb's TRBD1 call cannot be checked. CDR1 and CDR2 from the germline V gene are SEHNR and FQNEAQ (reference sequence). The CDR3 loop spans 16 amino acids.

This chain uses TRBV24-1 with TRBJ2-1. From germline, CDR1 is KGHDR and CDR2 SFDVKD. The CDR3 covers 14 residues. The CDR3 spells CATSPAPPYNEQFF.

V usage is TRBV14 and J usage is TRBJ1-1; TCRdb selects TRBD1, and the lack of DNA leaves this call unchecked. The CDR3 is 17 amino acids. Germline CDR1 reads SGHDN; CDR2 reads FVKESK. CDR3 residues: CASSQDPPHTDRTEAFF.

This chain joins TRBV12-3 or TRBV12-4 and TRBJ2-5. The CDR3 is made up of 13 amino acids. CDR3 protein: CASSLRPEETQYF.

The CDR3 here is CASSPGLAWNEQFF. The rearrangement joins TRBV6-2 or TRBV6-3 to TRBJ2-1; TCRdb reports TRBD2, a call that lacks DNA to check it against. Germline CDR1 is MNHEY and CDR2 is SVGEGT. The CDR3 spans 14 residues.

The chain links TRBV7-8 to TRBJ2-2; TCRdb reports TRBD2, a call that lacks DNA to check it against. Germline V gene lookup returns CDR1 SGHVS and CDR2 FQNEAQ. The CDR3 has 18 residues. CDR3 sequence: CASSPIWRPGLPTGELFF.

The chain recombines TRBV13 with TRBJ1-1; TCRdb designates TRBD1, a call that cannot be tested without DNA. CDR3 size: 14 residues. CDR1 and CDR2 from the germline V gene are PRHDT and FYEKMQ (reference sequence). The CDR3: CASSFGTDSTEAFF.

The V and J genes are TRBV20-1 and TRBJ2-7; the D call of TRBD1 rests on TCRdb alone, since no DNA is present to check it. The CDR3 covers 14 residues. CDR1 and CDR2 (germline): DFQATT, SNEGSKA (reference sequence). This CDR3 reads CSASSGGQKDEQYF.

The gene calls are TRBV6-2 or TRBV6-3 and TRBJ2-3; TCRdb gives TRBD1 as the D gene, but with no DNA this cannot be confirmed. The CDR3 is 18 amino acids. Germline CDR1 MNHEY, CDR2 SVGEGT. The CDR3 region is CASSSELNGQARSDTQYF.

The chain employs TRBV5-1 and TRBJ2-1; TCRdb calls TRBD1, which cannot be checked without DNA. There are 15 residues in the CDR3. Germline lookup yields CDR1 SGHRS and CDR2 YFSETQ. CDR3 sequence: CASSLWTGGENEQFF. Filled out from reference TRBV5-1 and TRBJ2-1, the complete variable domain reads KAGVTQTPRYLIKTRGQQVTLSCSPISGHRSVSWYQQTPGQGLQFLFEYFSETQRNKGNFPGRFSGRQFSNSRSEMNVSTLELGDSALYLCASSLWTGGENEQFFGPGTRLTVL.

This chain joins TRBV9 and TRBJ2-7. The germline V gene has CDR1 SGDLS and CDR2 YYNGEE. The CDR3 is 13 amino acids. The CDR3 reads CASSVGLGDEQYF.

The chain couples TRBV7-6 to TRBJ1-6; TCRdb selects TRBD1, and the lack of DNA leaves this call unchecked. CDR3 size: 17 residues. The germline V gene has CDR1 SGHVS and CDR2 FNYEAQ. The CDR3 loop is CASSFTQPGAMNSPLHF.

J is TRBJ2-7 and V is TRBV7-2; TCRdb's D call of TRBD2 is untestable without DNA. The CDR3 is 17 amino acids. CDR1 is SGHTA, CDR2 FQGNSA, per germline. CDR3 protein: CASSLGIWRALPYEQYF.

The CDR3 loop is CASSPIANYGYTF. The chain joins TRBV28 to TRBJ1-2. This CDR3 spans 13 amino acids. Per the germline V gene, CDR1 is MDHEN and CDR2 is SYDVKM.

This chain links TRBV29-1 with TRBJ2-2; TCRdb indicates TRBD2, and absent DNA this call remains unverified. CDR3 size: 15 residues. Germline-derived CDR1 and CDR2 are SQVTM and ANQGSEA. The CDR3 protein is CSVESAGGPNGELLF.

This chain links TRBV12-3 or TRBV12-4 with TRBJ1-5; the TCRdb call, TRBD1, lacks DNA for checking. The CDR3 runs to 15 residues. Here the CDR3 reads CASSQTGGSNQPQHF.

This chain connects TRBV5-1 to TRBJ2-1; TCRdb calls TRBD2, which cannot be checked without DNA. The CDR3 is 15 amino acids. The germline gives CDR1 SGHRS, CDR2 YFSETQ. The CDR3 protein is CASSLASGGHNEQFF.

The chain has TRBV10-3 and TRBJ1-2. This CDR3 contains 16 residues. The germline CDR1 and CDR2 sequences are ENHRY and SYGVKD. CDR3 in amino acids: CAISESTVDAEGGYTF.